This TCR beta chain was recovered during a study of blood T cell repertoires in COVID-19. About the research overall: Researchers got acute and convalescent COVID-19 samples from the United States, Italy and Spain. In each case, the material was cDNA or gDNA derived from T cells, B-cell-depleted T cells, or PBMCs.

Original data processing: From reference gene primer amplification, estimates of nucleated cell counts were derived. The data were produced by immunoSEQ multiplex PCR, yet TCRdb's version contains in-frame clones alone and is incomplete. V, J and clone size derive from that table, while D and trimming were established from the DNA sequence. Among 90,000 to 130,000 clones listed, 60% to 85% were seen once. Germline loops: CDR1 SGHRS, CDR2 YFSETQ. This CDR3 has 15 amino acids. After removal of 2 bases from V and 7 bases from J, the junction contained 4 bases not matched to a gene. Sequencing was carried out using peripheral blood. The chain uses TRBV5-1 and TRBJ1-6, with 9 bases that match TRBD1. The TCR originated in a woman between 35 and 50 years old with acute or convalescent COVID-19. The CDR3 region is CASSLQGAENSPLHF. CDR3 nucleotide sequence: TGCGCCAGCAGCTTACAGGGGGCAGAGAATTCACCCCTCCACTTT.